Below are 24 T cell receptor beta chains sequenced from a single sample in a study of blood T cell repertoires in COVID-19. Repertoires were generated with immunoSEQ multiplex PCR, while TCRdb's copy carries only in-frame clones and drops some. The sample records roughly 440,000 clones, around 89% being singletons. The sequenced sample was peripheral blood. These receptors originate from a woman in her forties or fifties with COVID-19, enrolled during active disease.

This chain links TRBV7-9 with TRBJ2-3; TRBD2 agrees at 10 bases. The CDR3 covers 15 residues. Germline V gene data show CDR1 as SEHNR and CDR2 as FQNEAQ (reference sequence). J was trimmed by 5 bases and V by 6 bases; bases with no gene match: 8. The CDR3 loop reads CASRPGTSDRDTQYF. The CDR3, as DNA: TGTGCCAGCAGGCCCGGGACTAGCGATCGAGATACGCAGTATTTT. Based on the CDR3 plus reference TRBV7-9 and TRBJ2-3, the full variable domain is DTGVSQNPRHKITKRGQNVTFRCDPISEHNRLYWYRQTLGQGPEFLTYFQNEAQLEKSRLLSDRFSAERPKGSFSTLEIQRTEQGDSAMYLCASRPGTSDRDTQYFGPGTRLTVL.

The chain employs TRBV27 and TRBJ1-6; D is undetermined. With 0 bases removed from V and 11 bases from J, the gap between germline ends came to 8 bases. This CDR3 region has 13 residues. CDR1 is MNHEY, CDR2 SMNVEV, per germline (reference sequence). CDR3 DNA: TGTGCCAGCAGTTTATCTGAAGCTGCACCCCTCCACTTT. This codes for CASSLSEAAPLHF.

This chain links TRBV12-3 or TRBV12-4 with TRBJ1-2; D gene uncertain. The CDR3 extends over 13 amino acids. V was trimmed by 2 bases and J by 4 bases, leaving 8 bases between them. The CDR3 spells CASSLTRSYGYTF. The CDR3, as DNA: TGTGCCAGCAGTTTAACAAGATCCTATGGCTACACCTTC.

This sequence joins TRBV5-4 and TRBJ2-5; maybe TRBD1 (5 bases). CDR1 is SGHNT, CDR2 YYREEE, per germline (reference sequence). V was cut by 2 bases and J by 3 bases, with 11 bases left in between. This CDR3 comprises 14 residues. The CDR3 DNA reads TGTGCCAGCAGCTTACTTGGGGCGGAAGAGACCCAGTACTTC. It encodes CASSLLGAEETQYF.

The sample holds a few counts of this clone. This chain connects TRBV18 to TRBJ1-4; D is perhaps TRBD1 (5 bases). In germline, CDR1 is KGHSH, CDR2 LQKENI. Trimming shortened V by 3 bases and J by 7 bases, and 9 bases separated the two germline ends. CDR3 size: 13 residues. CDR3 sequence: CASSPDRGEKLFF. Written as DNA, the CDR3 is TGTGCCAGCTCACCTGACAGAGGTGAAAAACTGTTTTTT.

V gene TRBV6-4 combines with J gene TRBJ1-2, with D possibly being TRBD1 (5 bases). The V gene's germline CDR1 is MRHNA and CDR2 SNTAGT. The CDR3 length is 15 residues. The ends were cut back, 2 bases at V and 3 bases at J, with 13 bases in the middle. The CDR3 here is CASSDAAGKDYGYTF. Here the CDR3 DNA reads TGTGCCAGCAGTGACGCGGCAGGGAAGGACTATGGCTACACCTTC.

This clone was detected only a few times. The chain is built from TRBV13 and TRBJ2-3; 12 nucleotides match TRBD2. CDR3 length: 17 residues. Germline V lookup: CDR1 PRHDT, CDR2 FYEKMQ (reference sequence). The V gene end was trimmed by 5 bases and the J gene end by 2 bases; junction bases not matched to a gene: 8. In DNA, the CDR3 is TGTGCCAGCAGCCGCCAGACTAGCGGGGGTTACACAGATACGCAGTATTTT. It yields the protein CASSRQTSGGYTDTQYF.

The J gene is TRBJ2-5, the V gene TRBV19; tentative D call: TRBD1 (5 bases). The CDR3 is 13 amino acids. V lost 5 bases to trimming and J lost 2 bases, with 9 bases between them. From germline, CDR1 is LNHDA and CDR2 SQIVND (reference sequence). CDR3 sequence: CASSSTVQETQYF. The DNA for the CDR3 is TGTGCCAGTAGTTCGACAGTTCAAGAGACCCAGTACTTC. Full variable domain (rest looked up from reference TRBV19 and TRBJ2-5): DGGITQSPKYLFRKEGQNVTLSCEQNLNHDAMYWYRQDPGQGLRLIYYSQIVNDFQKGDIAEGYSVSREKKESFPLTVTSAQKNPTAFYLCASSSTVQETQYFGPGTRLLVL.

J is TRBJ2-2 and V is TRBV9; weak D call: TRBD2 (6 bases). V was trimmed by 0 bases and J by 5 bases, leaving 8 bases between them. Germline assignment: CDR1 SGDLS and CDR2 YYNGEE. This CDR3 is 14 amino acids long. The CDR3 loop reads CASSVDGGTGELFF. CDR3 sequence (DNA): TGTGCCAGCAGCGTAGATGGGGGGACCGGGGAGCTGTTTTTT.

CDR3 coding DNA: TGCGCCAGCAGCTTAACCCCGAGCGGGGGGGGGACCTACGAGCAGTACTTC. Translation: CASSLTPSGGGTYEQYF. This rearrangement joins TRBV5-1 to TRBJ2-7; 10 bases are shared with TRBD2. Per the germline V gene, CDR1 is SGHRS and CDR2 is YFSETQ. The CDR3 length is 17 residues. The V segment lost 2 bases and the J segment 2 bases; nucleotides outside the gene matches: 10.

The chain joins TRBV4-1 to TRBJ2-1, with 9 nucleotides matching TRBD1. The junction had 10 bases not matched to a gene; V was cut back by 0 bases and J by 7 bases. Per germline, CDR1 MGHRA and CDR2 YSYEKL. The length of the CDR3 is 17 residues. The CDR3 DNA is TGCGCCAGCAGCCAAGATTTGGGACAGGGAGGAAGGAATGAGCAGTTCTTC. Translating it yields CASSQDLGQGGRNEQFF.

Here the CDR3 reads CASSHPRWPTGLAGHEQFF. The CDR3 DNA is TGTGCCAGCAGCCACCCGCGCTGGCCCACGGGACTAGCAGGACATGAGCAGTTCTTC. This chain uses TRBV7-9 with TRBJ2-1; TRBD2 agrees at 9 bases. This CDR3 region has 19 residues. Germline trimming cut 5 bases from V and 8 bases from J; bases unmatched to any gene: 22. Germline lookup yields CDR1 SEHNR and CDR2 FQNEAQ (reference sequence).

The gene calls are TRBV5-1 and TRBJ2-5; TRBD1 might be the D (7 bases). Germline V gene data show CDR1 as SGHRS and CDR2 as YFSETQ. This CDR3 is 15 amino acids long. With 6 bases removed from V and 2 bases from J, the gap between germline ends came to 17 bases. The CDR3 region has the DNA TGCGCCAGCAAGGCCCGCGGGACAGTTCAAGAGACCCAGTACTTC. This sequence encodes CASKARGTVQETQYF.

The chain is built from TRBV7-2 and TRBJ1-2, with 7 positions matching TRBD1. The CDR3 loop spans 15 amino acids. With V trimmed by 0 bases and J by 8 bases, 9 bases remained unmatched. Germline V CDR1 and CDR2: SGHTA, FQGNSA. This CDR3 is CASSLASTGTSGYTF. CDR3 sequence (DNA): TGTGCCAGCAGCTTAGCGTCGACAGGGACGAGCGGCTACACCTTC.

This chain connects TRBV11-2 to TRBJ1-2; TRBD1 matches at 7 bases. The CDR3 spans 12 residues. V trimming: 8 bases; J trimming: 3 bases; junction bases outside the gene matches: 3. Looked up from germline, CDR1 is SGHAT and CDR2 is FQNNGV. CDR3 DNA sequence: TGTGCCAGCCGTACAGGGGACTATGGCTACACCTTC. It yields the protein CASRTGDYGYTF.

The V call is TRBV6-4, the J call TRBJ1-2; 8 bases are shared with TRBD1. The CDR3 spans 14 residues. The V segment lost 0 bases and the J segment 11 bases; nucleotides outside the gene matches: 8. Germline CDR1 MRHNA, CDR2 SNTAGT. The CDR3 DNA reads as TGTGCCAGCAGTGACTCGACAGGGGCGCGCGTGTACACCTTC. This translates into CASSDSTGARVYTF.

The J gene is TRBJ1-6, the V gene TRBV4-1; weak D call: TRBD1 (5 bases). The V and J ends lost 3 bases and 10 bases respectively, with 22 bases between them. The germline CDR1 and CDR2 sequences are MGHRA and YSYEKL. The CDR3 runs 17 residues. The CDR3 DNA follows: TGCGCCAGCAGCCAGTCTCTTCGGACACGCCGAGCATCACCCCTCCACTTT. It codes for CASSQSLRTRRASPLHF.

This clone occurred a few times. V is TRBV28 and J is TRBJ1-1, with 10 bases that match TRBD1. Per the germline V gene, CDR1 is MDHEN and CDR2 is SYDVKM. V shed 6 bases and J 4 bases; nucleotides not matched to a gene: 5. The CDR3 contains 14 residues. Here the CDR3 reads CASSRDRGFTEAFF. CDR3 sequence (DNA): TGTGCCAGCAGCCGGGACAGGGGTTTCACTGAAGCTTTCTTT.

The chain combines TRBV24-1 with TRBJ1-1; 9 positions match TRBD1. Unmatched junction bases numbered 9, after V lost 1 base and J lost 4 bases. The CDR3 length is 17 residues. Germline-derived CDR1 and CDR2 are KGHDR and SFDVKD. The CDR3 protein is CATSDFQDRGDCTEAFF. The CDR3 DNA follows: TGTGCCACCAGTGATTTTCAGGACAGGGGTGATTGCACTGAAGCTTTCTTT.

The chain couples TRBV27 to TRBJ2-1, with 9 bases lining up with TRBD1. V gave up 4 bases and J gave up 4 bases; unmatched junction bases: 8. The CDR3 totals 16 residues. Germline V gene lookup returns CDR1 MNHEY and CDR2 SMNVEV (reference sequence). The CDR3 reads CASSSSGTGMYNEQFF. Written as DNA, the CDR3 is TGTGCCAGCAGTTCCTCGGGGACAGGGATGTACAATGAGCAGTTCTTC.

This clone appeared a few times. The V and J genes are TRBV29-1 and TRBJ1-1; 9 nucleotides match TRBD1. This CDR3 contains 13 residues. V gave up 5 bases and J gave up 1 base; unmatched junction bases: 2. The germline CDR1 and CDR2 sequences are SQVTM and ANQGSEA. The DNA of the CDR3 is TGCAGCGTTCAGACAGGGGGGAACACTGAAGCTTTCTTT. Translation: CSVQTGGNTEAFF. Full variable domain (remainder filled in from reference TRBV29-1 and TRBJ1-1): SAVISQKPSRDICQRGTSLTIQCQVDSQVTMMFWYRQQPGQSLTLIATANQGSEATYESGFVIDKFPISRPNLTFSTLTVSNMSPEDSSIYLCSVQTGGNTEAFFGQGTRLTVV.

This chain links TRBV27 with TRBJ2-3; D is unresolved. The CDR3 length is 13 residues. Looked up from germline, CDR1 is MNHEY and CDR2 is SMNVEV (reference sequence). Trimming removed 5 bases from V and 4 bases from J, with 10 bases in between. In nucleotides, the CDR3 is TGTGCCAGCAGTCGACGACGGGCAGATACGCAGTATTTT. Amino acid sequence: CASSRRRADTQYF.

This chain uses TRBV3-1 (or the pseudogene TRBV3-2) with TRBJ1-1; 9 bases are shared with TRBD1. Germline assignment: CDR1 LGHDT and CDR2 YNNKEL (reference sequence). V shed 1 base and J 4 bases; nucleotides not matched to a gene: 4. The length of the CDR3 is 15 residues. The CDR3 region has the DNA TGTGCCAGCAGCCAAGCGGCGACAGGGGGCACTGAAGCTTTCTTT. This encodes CASSQAATGGTEAFF.

The chain carries TRBV30 and TRBJ1-1; D uncertain. Germline V CDR1 and CDR2: GTSNPN, SVGIG (reference sequence). V was cut by 0 bases and J by 7 bases, with 6 bases left in between. CDR3 length: 11 residues. In DNA, the CDR3 is TGTGCCTGGAGTGTACGGGGTGAAGCTTTCTTT. It translates to CAWSVRGEAFF.